This T cell receptor beta chain was observed in a study of OX40 agonist ivuxolimab in advanced cancers. Overall study context: Three patients, one with hepatocellular carcinoma and two with cutaneous melanoma, responded partially. Study-wide results and limits: In the 0.1-3.0 mg/kg groups, partial responders showed among the lowest expansion.

As to this clone: Its antigen remains unknown.

TCRdb keeps only in-frame clones here, not all; method: immunoSEQ multiplex PCR. The sample lists around 85,000 clones; more than 80% were seen once. V lost 4 bases, J lost 6 bases, and 6 bases lay in between. Per the germline V gene, CDR1 is SQVTM and CDR2 is ANQGSEA. The CDR3 is made up of 10 amino acids. Autoimmune disease history or systemic immunosuppression meant exclusion. This TCR derives from an adult with an advanced solid tumor such as melanoma, head and neck, liver or kidney cancer. This chain connects TRBV29-1 to TRBJ1-2; D ambiguous. The material was CD4+ or CD8+ T cells sorted from blood, obtained in a trial of the OX40 agonist ivuxolimab. CDR3 in DNA: TGCAGCGTTGTGCCGGATGGCTACACCTTC. Amino acids: CSVVPDGYTF.